This TCR beta chain was identified in a study of Tregs in tolerant kidney transplant recipients. At the level of the study: The nonmyeloablative bone marrow transplants came from related graft donors, with transient mixed chimerism.

Unstimulated regulatory T cells (CD4+CD25+CD127-), CD4+CD25- non-regulatory cells, CD4 and CD8 cells were FACS-sorted from thawed PBMCs. J lost 0 bases, V lost 8 bases, and 7 bases had no gene match. This CDR3 region has 14 residues. Germline V gives CDR1 MNHEY, CDR2 SMNVEV (reference sequence). On this clone: Its antigen remains unknown.

Findings and limits, study-wide: Few patients were studied, so findings need validation in larger groups. In tolerant patients, donor-specific Tregs outgrew total Tregs, suggesting antigen-driven expansion.

This table comes from immunoSEQ multiplex PCR, and its TCRdb copy is limited to in-frame clones, with some not included. The sample has fewer than 65,000 clones, approximately 85% seen once. The specimen comprised Tregs from blood, sampled before the transplant. J is TRBJ2-7 and V is TRBV27; 7 bases fit TRBD1. This receptor was obtained from a human donor who received a combined kidney and bone marrow transplant. CDR3 in DNA: TGTGCCAGCTCTTCCAGGGGGTCCTCCTACGAGCAGTACTTC. Translation: CASSSRGSSYEQYF.